This T cell receptor beta chain was sequenced in a study of regulatory T cells in long-lasting Graves disease. Overall study findings and caveats: Thyroid tissue was not sampled; only peripheral blood was.

Germline CDR1 reads MDHEN; CDR2 reads SYDVKM. The CDR3 contains 15 residues. Trimming took 7 bases from V and 8 from J; bases not matched to a gene: 16. The table lists this clonotype with a few counts. Antigen: not known. Time point of the sample: newly diagnosed GD, antithyroid drugs for less than 3 months. RNA from PBMCs was the source of the TCR library. For TCR beta, libraries came from iRepertoire HTBI primers and Arm-PCR of CDR3 regions. Via MiXCR, TCRdb re-called the multiplex PCR reads, giving one row per CDR3 protein. The repertoire holds around 400,000 distinct CDR3 sequences, with about 15% as singletons. A further study also used this sample, focusing on T cells in Graves' hyperthyroidism and ophthalmopathy. That source reports: Across 18 months, stable Graves' hyperthyroidism was marked by no progression to ophthalmopathy.

The source was peripheral blood mononuclear cells (PBMCs), collected at new diagnosis, from a patient treated with antithyroid drugs. The sequence was collected from a woman aged 40 to 50 with Graves disease. The rearrangement uses TRBV28 and TRBJ1-2, with 7 bases that match TRBD1. The chain's CDR3 is CASTALGGYGRGYTF. CDR3 in DNA: TGTGCCAGCACCGCACTAGGGGGCTATGGTCGGGGCTACACCTTC.